A selection of T cell receptor beta chains follows, all from one sample in a study of cytomegalovirus exposure and HLA in healthy donors. Method: immunoSEQ multiplex PCR; TCRdb's copy keeps in-frame clones and lacks some. The data show some 240,000 clones, approximately 87% seen once. The sequenced sample was PBMCs. The origin of the receptors is a woman between 18 and 29 years old in good health and CMV-seronegative. Both conserved end residues are trimmed from each CDR3. The size field is filled for only some rows; it gives once, few, many or a size class.

.	TRBV5-6	TRBJ1-1	ASSSIANTEAF
once	TRBV2	TRBJ1-5	ASSPRQGGQPQH
.	TRBV29-1	TRBJ2-7	SVGTSVTYEQY
.	TRBV7-3	TRBJ1-1	ASSLGFRGTEAF
.	TRBV4-1	TRBJ2-7	ASSQGPDYYEQY
.	TRBV30	TRBJ1-1	AWSAGPTGTEAF
once	TRBV6-6	TRBJ1-2	ASSFGDRVGDGYT
.	TRBV5-1	TRBJ1-1	ASSSGTVQNTEAF
.	TRBV28	TRBJ1-4	ASSSERPTNEKLF
.	TRBV7-8	TRBJ2-1	ASSFGAPPYNEQF
.	TRBV18	TRBJ1-3	ASSPPGTGGNTIY
.	TRBV5-6	TRBJ2-7	ASSLRQGEYEQY
.	TRBV28	TRBJ2-3	ASSFRLPSSTDTQY
.	TRBV7-3	TRBJ2-2	ASSFSNTGELF
.	TRBV10-2	TRBJ2-5	ASSERRGGLETQY
.	TRBV5-1	TRBJ2-1	ASSSRDPDEQF
few	TRBV6-5	TRBJ1-1	ASSYMSNTEAF